The rows below give T cell receptor beta chains drawn from one sample of a study of memory CD4+ T cells and cytomegalovirus serostatus. The protocol was immunoSEQ multiplex PCR, while the TCRdb copy is restricted to in-frame clones and leaves out a portion. The sample carries some 52,000 clones, just over 75% recorded once. The sequenced sample was memory CD4+ T cells from blood. The source is an adult in good health and CMV-seronegative. The CDR3 runs from the conserved cysteine through the conserved F or W. D genes are given only for firm matches. Only part of the rows carry a size: once, few, many, or a class if the clone is expanded.

>TRBJ2-5|TRBD1|TRBV6-6|NA
CASSSDRGLGTQYF
TGTGCCAGCAGCTCCGACAGGGGGCTAGGGACCCAGTACTTC
>TRBJ1-6|TRBD1|TRBV2|NA
CATRTGGWAPLHF
TGTGCCACCAGGACAGGGGGCTGGGCACCCCTCCACTTT
>TRBJ2-4|NA|TRBV2|NA
CASSVAGAAKNIQYF
TGTGCCAGCAGTGTGGCAGGGGCAGCCAAAAACATTCAGTACTTC
>TRBJ1-6|TRBD1|TRBV19|NA
CASSINRGRNSPLHF
TGTGCCAGTAGTATCAACAGGGGCCGTAATTCACCCCTCCACTTT
>TRBJ1-1|TRBD1|TRBV27|NA
CASREGYRGRAFF
TGTGCCAGCAGGGAGGGATACAGGGGGCGAGCTTTCTTT
>TRBJ2-6|NA|TRBV6-6|many
CASSPQAAGANVLTF
TGTGCCAGCAGTCCCCAGGCCGCGGGGGCCAACGTCCTGACTTTC
>TRBJ1-1|TRBD1|TRBV5-5|few
CASTKLFRDRVMNTEAFF
TGTGCCAGCACCAAATTATTCCGGGACAGAGTAATGAACACTGAAGCTTTCTTT
>TRBJ2-2|TRBD1|TRBV4-3|NA
CASSQRDRGDTGELFF
TGCGCCAGCAGCCAACGGGACAGGGGGGACACCGGGGAGCTGTTTTTT
>TRBJ2-7|NA|TRBV7-2|NA
CASSLGPDYEQYF
TGTGCCAGCAGCTTAGGGCCAGACTACGAGCAGTACTTC
>TRBJ2-2|NA|TRBV4-1|NA
CASSQVGSNTGELFF
TGCGCCAGCAGCCAAGTTGGGTCGAACACCGGGGAGCTGTTTTTT
>TRBJ2-2|NA|TRBV2|NA
CASSDKLNTGELFF
TGTGCCAGCAGTGACAAGCTGAACACCGGGGAGCTGTTTTTT
>TRBJ2-7|NA|TRBV28|NA
CASSNLGNPHEQYF
TGTGCCAGCAGCAATCTCGGGAACCCCCACGAGCAGTACTTC
>TRBJ2-2|NA|TRBV7-2|NA
CASSVGPRNTGELFF
TGTGCCAGCAGCGTGGGACCCCGGAACACCGGGGAGCTGTTTTTT
>TRBJ1-4|NA|TRBV27|NA
CANSRFRHGNEKLFF
TGTGCCAACTCCCGTTTTAGGCATGGGAATGAAAAACTGTTTTTT
>TRBJ1-1|NA|TRBV6-6|NA
CASSYATPGAFF
TGTGCCAGCAGTTACGCCACCCCCGGTGCTTTCTTT
>TRBJ2-1|NA|TRBV2|NA
CASSPRTASYNEQFF
TGTGCCAGCAGCCCCCGGACAGCCTCCTACAATGAGCAGTTCTTC
>TRBJ2-1|NA|TRBV7-2|NA
CASSLVGMNEQFF
TGTGCCAGCAGCTTAGTCGGGATGAATGAGCAGTTCTTC
>TRBJ2-3|TRBD1|TRBV7-2|NA
CASTGQGAPDMQYF
TGTGCCAGCACCGGACAGGGGGCACCAGATATGCAGTATTTT
>TRBJ2-1|NA|TRBV5-5|NA
CASSLSQVRGEQFF
TGTGCCAGCAGCTTGAGCCAGGTTAGGGGTGAGCAGTTCTTC
>TRBJ2-7|NA|TRBV28|once
CASSPHDKAEQYF
TGTGCCAGCAGTCCGCACGACAAAGCCGAGCAGTACTTC
>TRBJ1-2|NA|TRBV7-2|NA
CASSLEGRDVNYGYTF
TGTGCCAGCAGCTTAGAGGGGCGAGACGTGAACTATGGCTACACCTTC
>TRBJ2-7|NA|TRBV6-6|few
CASSYAERPYEQYF
TGTGCCAGCAGTTACGCGGAAAGACCCTACGAGCAGTACTTC
>TRBJ2-3|NA|TRBV7-8|NA
CASSFLSGAVYSTDTQYF
TGTGCCAGCAGCTTTCTATCAGGAGCGGTCTATAGCACAGATACGCAGTATTTT
>TRBJ1-2|TRBD1|TRBV5-1|NA
CASSLAGTGYNYGYTF
TGCGCCAGCAGCTTGGCCGGGACAGGGTATAACTATGGCTACACCTTC
>TRBJ1-1|NA|TRBV6-6|NA
CASSYSQGITEAFF
TGTGCCAGCAGTTACTCCCAGGGGATTACTGAAGCTTTCTTT
>TRBJ1-5|TRBD1|TRBV9|few
CASSVGQGGHQPQHF
TGTGCCAGCAGCGTAGGACAGGGTGGCCATCAGCCCCAGCATTTT
>TRBJ1-2|NA|TRBV27|few
CASSLNARRRKYGYTF
TGTGCCAGCAGTTTGAACGCACGCAGGAGGAAGTATGGCTACACCTTC